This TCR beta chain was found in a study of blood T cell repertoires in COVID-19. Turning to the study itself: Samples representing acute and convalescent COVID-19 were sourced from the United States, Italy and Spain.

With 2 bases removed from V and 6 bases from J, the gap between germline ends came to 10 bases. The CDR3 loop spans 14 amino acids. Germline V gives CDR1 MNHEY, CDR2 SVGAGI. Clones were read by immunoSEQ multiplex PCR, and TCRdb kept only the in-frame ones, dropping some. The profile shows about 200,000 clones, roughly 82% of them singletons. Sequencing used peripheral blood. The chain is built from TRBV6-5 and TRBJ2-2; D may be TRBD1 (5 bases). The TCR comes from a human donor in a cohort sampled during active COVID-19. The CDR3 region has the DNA TGTGCCAGCAGTTACACGTGGGGCGCCGGGGAGCTGTTTTTT. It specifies CASSYTWGAGELFF.